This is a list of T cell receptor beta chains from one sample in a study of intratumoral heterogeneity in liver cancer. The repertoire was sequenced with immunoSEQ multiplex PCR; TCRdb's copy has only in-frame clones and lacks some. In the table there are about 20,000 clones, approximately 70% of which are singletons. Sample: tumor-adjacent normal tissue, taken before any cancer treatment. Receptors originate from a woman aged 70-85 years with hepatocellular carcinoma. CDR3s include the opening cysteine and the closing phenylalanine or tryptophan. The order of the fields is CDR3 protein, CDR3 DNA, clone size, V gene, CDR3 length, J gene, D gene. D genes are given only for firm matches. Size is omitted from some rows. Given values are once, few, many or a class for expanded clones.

CASSRRTDQETQYF	TGTGCCAGTAGTAGGAGGACAGATCAAGAGACCCAGTACTTC	-	TRBV19	14	TRBJ2-5	-
CASSAYSNEQFF	TGTGCCAGCAGCGCGTACAGCAATGAGCAGTTCTTC	-	TRBV9	12	TRBJ2-1	-
CASSTNLERQQYF	TGTGCCAGTAGTACAAATCTGGAGAGGCAGCAGTACTTC	-	TRBV19	13	TRBJ2-7	-
CASSLAGGEQFF	TGTGCCAGCAGCTTAGCGGGAGGCGAGCAGTTCTTC	-	TRBV7-9	12	TRBJ2-1	-
CASSQEIRGVEQYF	TGCGCCAGCAGCCAAGAAATCCGGGGGGTCGAGCAGTACTTC	-	TRBV4-1	14	TRBJ2-7	TRBD2
CASSFWRSGGVSGNTIYF	TGTGCCAGCAGTTTTTGGCGATCTGGGGGTGTTTCTGGAAACACCATATATTTT	-	TRBV28	18	TRBJ1-3	-
CATSRGGARSDTEAFF	TGTGCCACCAGCAGAGGGGGGGCGCGCTCAGACACTGAAGCTTTCTTT	-	TRBV15	16	TRBJ1-1	-
CASSLVQMASPLHF	TGTGCCAGCAGCTTAGTACAAATGGCTTCACCCCTCCACTTT	-	TRBV5-5	14	TRBJ1-6	-
CASSKEEGPGLAKNIQYF	TGTGCCAGCAGCAAAGAAGAGGGCCCAGGACTAGCCAAAAACATTCAGTACTTC	-	TRBV21-1	18	TRBJ2-4	-
CASSDRWDRVNYGYTF	TGTGCCAGCAGTGACCGGTGGGACAGGGTGAACTATGGCTACACCTTC	medium-sized	TRBV6-1	16	TRBJ1-2	TRBD1
CASSWGFTDTQYF	TGTGCCAGCAGCTGGGGCTTCACAGATACGCAGTATTTT	-	TRBV5-4	13	TRBJ2-3	-
CASRTQSGFSSYEQYF	TGTGCCAGCAGGACACAAAGCGGGTTTAGCTCCTACGAGCAGTACTTC	-	TRBV28	16	TRBJ2-7	-
CASSQALTSGTYEQYF	TGTGCCAGCAGCCAAGCCTTGACTAGCGGAACCTACGAGCAGTACTTC	-	TRBV3-1/TRBV3-2	16	TRBJ2-7	TRBD2
CASSQEQGNTEAFF	TGCGCCAGCAGCCAAGAACAGGGGAACACTGAAGCTTTCTTT	-	TRBV4-1	14	TRBJ1-1	-
CASSLSDYEQYF	TGCGCCAGCAGCTTGTCGGACTACGAGCAGTACTTC	-	TRBV5-1	12	TRBJ2-7	-
CASSLAGAADTQYF	TGTGCCAGCAGCTTAGCGGGGGCGGCAGATACGCAGTATTTT	-	TRBV7-9	14	TRBJ2-3	-
CSVTGLAGYAEQYF	TGCAGCGTCACCGGACTAGCGGGGTATGCCGAGCAGTACTTC	-	TRBV29-1	14	TRBJ2-7	TRBD2
CASSPDRDARATNEKLFF	TGTGCCAGCAGCCCGGACAGGGATGCCCGCGCCACTAATGAAAAACTGTTTTTT	few	TRBV9	18	TRBJ1-4	TRBD1
CASSPGGVYNEQFF	TGTGCCAGCAGCCCCGGGGGGGTCTACAATGAGCAGTTCTTC	-	TRBV3-1/TRBV3-2	14	TRBJ2-1	TRBD2
CSVEDRSGSYGYTF	TGCAGCGTTGAAGATCGGTCGGGGTCCTATGGCTACACCTTC	few	TRBV29-1	14	TRBJ1-2	-
CASSDRGNTGELFF	TGTGCCAGTAGCGACAGGGGGAACACCGGGGAGCTGTTTTTT	-	TRBV19	14	TRBJ2-2	TRBD1
CASSDRGTDTQYF	TGTGCCAGCAGTGACAGGGGCACAGATACGCAGTATTTT	few	TRBV6-4	13	TRBJ2-3	-
CAAPRSYNEQFF	TGTGCCGCGCCTCGGTCCTACAATGAGCAGTTCTTC	-	TRBV6-4	12	TRBJ2-1	-
CASTPSRGNYGYTF	TGTGCCAGCACCCCGAGTCGGGGCAACTATGGCTACACCTTC	-	TRBV6-5	14	TRBJ1-2	-
CASRAGGGNQPQHF	TGTGCCAGCAGAGCAGGGGGAGGCAATCAGCCCCAGCATTTT	-	TRBV28	14	TRBJ1-5	TRBD1
CASSPGGGTNEKLFF	TGTGCCAGCAGCCCAGGGGGCGGAACTAATGAAAAACTGTTTTTT	-	TRBV27	15	TRBJ1-4	TRBD1
CASSARTQGWGGELFF	TGTGCCAGCAGTGCGAGAACACAGGGGTGGGGCGGGGAGCTGTTTTTT	-	TRBV2	16	TRBJ2-2	TRBD1
CASSDNSYNEQFF	TGCGCCAGCTCAGACAACTCCTACAATGAGCAGTTCTTC	-	TRBV5-1	13	TRBJ2-1	-
CASRRGDRGGNEKLFF	TGCGCCAGCAGACGGGGGGACAGGGGGGGTAATGAAAAACTGTTTTTT	-	TRBV4-1	16	TRBJ1-4	TRBD1
CATSVGQGGNYGYTF	TGTGCCACCAGCGTGGGACAGGGCGGGAACTATGGCTACACCTTC	few	TRBV15	15	TRBJ1-2	TRBD1
CASSYWGTSNNEQFF	TGTGCCAGCAGCTATTGGGGAACTAGCAACAATGAGCAGTTCTTC	-	TRBV11-3	15	TRBJ2-1	-
CSASRRDGTDTQYF	TGCAGTGCTAGTAGGCGGGACGGCACAGATACGCAGTATTTT	once	TRBV20-1	14	TRBJ2-3	-
CASSLWGVNEQFF	TGTGCCAGCAGCCTATGGGGGGTGAATGAGCAGTTCTTC	-	TRBV2	13	TRBJ2-1	-
CASSQMPQGGGYTF	TGTGCCAGCAGTCAAATGCCGCAGGGTGGCGGCTACACCTTC	-	TRBV27	14	TRBJ1-2	-
CSVAGAQNTEAFF	TGCAGCGTAGCAGGGGCCCAGAACACTGAAGCTTTCTTT	few	TRBV29-1	13	TRBJ1-1	-
CASSPNRETQYF	TGTGCCAGCAGCCCTAATCGGGAGACCCAGTACTTC	-	TRBV5-8	12	TRBJ2-5	-
CASSRMDSPTLHF	TGTGCCAGCAGCCGGATGGACAGCCCGACGCTCCACTTT	few	TRBV3-1/TRBV3-2	13	TRBJ1-6	-
CATSRGGTSGRGEQFF	TGTGCCACCAGCAGGGGGGGGACTAGCGGGAGAGGTGAGCAGTTCTTC	once	TRBV15	16	TRBJ2-1	TRBD2
CASSLGTSGARDEQYF	TGTGCCAGTAGTTTGGGGACTAGCGGCGCAAGGGACGAGCAGTACTTC	-	TRBV19	16	TRBJ2-7	TRBD2
CASSPPGQMGSPLHF	TGTGCCAGCAGCCCGCCGGGACAGATGGGATCACCCCTCCACTTT	-	TRBV3-1/TRBV3-2	15	TRBJ1-6	TRBD1
CASSFPGLAGGPDEQFF	TGTGCCAGTAGTTTCCCGGGACTAGCGGGAGGGCCTGATGAGCAGTTCTTC	once	TRBV19	17	TRBJ2-1	TRBD2
CASSVGTGVPRRPNTEAFF	TGTGCCAGCAGCGTTGGGACAGGGGTACCACGACGCCCAAACACTGAAGCTTTCTTT	-	TRBV9	19	TRBJ1-1	TRBD1
CSVSDGTQYF	TGCAGCGTCTCCGACGGGACCCAGTACTTC	few	TRBV29-1	10	TRBJ2-5	-
CASSRTSGRLYSDTQYF	TGTGCCAGCAGTCGGACTAGCGGGAGGCTTTACTCAGATACGCAGTATTTT	-	TRBV28	17	TRBJ2-3	TRBD2
CASRGGYNEQFF	TGTGCCAGCAGGGGGGGCTACAATGAGCAGTTCTTC	-	TRBV27	12	TRBJ2-1	-
CASSPGQSNQPQHF	TGTGCCAGCTCACCGGGACAGAGCAATCAGCCCCAGCATTTT	-	TRBV18	14	TRBJ1-5	TRBD1
CASTTSAYNEQFF	TGTGCCAGCACGACTAGCGCCTACAATGAGCAGTTCTTC	-	TRBV2	13	TRBJ2-1	TRBD2
CASSLAPRGGQETQYF	TGTGCCAGCAGCTTAGCTCCCAGGGGAGGGCAAGAGACCCAGTACTTC	-	TRBV5-4	16	TRBJ2-5	-
CASSQIGGGYTF	TGTGCCAGCAGTCAGATAGGGGGGGGCTACACCTTC	-	TRBV27	12	TRBJ1-2	-
CASKGLAGGENEQFF	TGTGCCAGTAAGGGACTAGCGGGAGGCGAGAATGAGCAGTTCTTC	-	TRBV19	15	TRBJ2-1	TRBD2
CASSPRASGRAVGYNEQFF	TGTGCCAGCTCACCACGGGCTAGCGGGAGAGCCGTTGGGTACAATGAGCAGTTCTTC	-	TRBV18	19	TRBJ2-1	TRBD2
CAKRGNSGNTIYF	TGTGCCAAGCGGGGGAACTCTGGAAACACCATATATTTT	-	TRBV10-3	13	TRBJ1-3	-
CASSDVRGLAGGLYHF	TGTGCCAGCAGTGATGTTCGAGGACTAGCGGGAGGGCTTTACCACTTC	few	TRBV2	16	TRBJ2-7	TRBD2
CATSDFPSKDSSDTQYF	TGTGCCACCAGTGATTTCCCTAGCAAGGATTCATCAGATACGCAGTATTTT	-	TRBV24-1	17	TRBJ2-3	-
CASSEERTDTQYF	TGTGCCAGCAGTGAAGAACGAACAGATACGCAGTATTTT	-	TRBV2	13	TRBJ2-3	-